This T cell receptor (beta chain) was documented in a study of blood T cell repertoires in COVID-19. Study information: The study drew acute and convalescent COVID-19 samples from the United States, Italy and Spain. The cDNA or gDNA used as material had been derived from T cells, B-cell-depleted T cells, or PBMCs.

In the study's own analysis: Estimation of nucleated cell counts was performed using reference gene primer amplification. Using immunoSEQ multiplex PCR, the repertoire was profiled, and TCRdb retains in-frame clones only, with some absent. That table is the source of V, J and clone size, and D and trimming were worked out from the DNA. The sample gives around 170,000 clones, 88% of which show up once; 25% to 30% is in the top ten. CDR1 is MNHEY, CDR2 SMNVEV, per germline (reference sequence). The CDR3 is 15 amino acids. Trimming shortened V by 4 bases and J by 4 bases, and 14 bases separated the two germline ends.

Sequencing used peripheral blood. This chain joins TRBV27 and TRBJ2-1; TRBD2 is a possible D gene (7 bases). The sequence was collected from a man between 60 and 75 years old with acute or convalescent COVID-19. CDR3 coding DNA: TGTGCCAGCAGTTGGGGAGGGGGTGAATACAATGAGCAGTTCTTC. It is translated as CASSWGGGEYNEQFF.